This T cell receptor beta chain was documented in a study of T cells in Graves' hyperthyroidism and ophthalmopathy. Comment on this clonotype: Its antigen is still unknown.

RNA transcripts were the template for amplifying TCR beta CDR3 regions. The TCR CDR3 was amplified in a first-round RT-PCR using the HTBI primer set. TCRdb re-called the multiplex PCR reads through MiXCR, storing one row per CDR3 protein. This sample yields about 590,000 distinct CDR3 sequences, of which 15% to 18% are seen a single time; around 7.8% belongs to the top ten. Study-level points and caveats: From stable hyperthyroidism, ophthalmopathy was separated by a 13 V-J model.

Germline V lookup: CDR1 LNHDA, CDR2 SQIVND (reference sequence). The V end was cut by 4 bases, the J end by 4 bases, with 10 bases between. This CDR3 region has 13 residues. This TCR derives from a woman in her 30s with Graves' hyperthyroidism. The specimen sequenced was blood. This chain links TRBV19 with TRBJ1-2; D is ambiguous. CDR3 DNA sequence: TGTGCCAGTAGTACCTTGGACGTCTATGGCTACACCTTC. Translation gives CASSTLDVYGYTF.